The rows below give T cell receptor beta chains drawn from one sample of a study of graft-versus-host responses after intestinal transplantation. Their antigens remain unidentified. Profiled with immunoSEQ multiplex PCR; TCRdb holds only in-frame clones, not every one. The sample yields about 92,000 clones, around nine tenths seen once. The material sequenced was unstimulated CD8+ T cells sorted from spleen or lymph node cells, taken before intestinal transplant. The receptor set was obtained from a human donor who received an intestinal transplant. Both conserved end residues are part of each CDR3. Each record gives: clone size, D gene, V gene, J gene, CDR3 DNA, CDR3 protein. D genes are given only for firm matches. Clone sizes are given selectively: once, few, many, or a class where the clone is expanded.

NA,TRBD2,TRBV2,TRBJ2-3,TGTGCCAGCAGTGAAGCCCCTAGCGGGGGTGGAGATACGCAGTATTTT,CASSEAPSGGGDTQYF
NA,TRBD1,TRBV4-1,TRBJ1-2,TGCGCCAGCAGCCAAGAGGTAACAGGGGGCTATGGCTACACCTTC,CASSQEVTGGYGYTF
NA,TRBD2,TRBV5-6,TRBJ2-1,TGTGCCAGCAGCTTGGGTCTAGCGGGGGGCTTGTCCTACAATGAGCAGTTCTTC,CASSLGLAGGLSYNEQFF
NA,NA,TRBV27,TRBJ2-3,TGTGCCAGCAGCAGGGACGGAGATACGCAGTATTTT,CASSRDGDTQYF
NA,NA,TRBV7-9,TRBJ1-2,TGTGCCAGCAGTGATACCCCGATAGGGGCCCCCTATGGCTACACCTTC,CASSDTPIGAPYGYTF
NA,NA,TRBV11-2,TRBJ2-2,TGTGCCAGCAGCTCCTGGACTACGGGCACCGGGGAGCTGTTTTTT,CASSSWTTGTGELFF
NA,NA,TRBV30,TRBJ1-6,TGTGCTCAGGGTACCTATAATTCACCCCTCCACTTT,CAQGTYNSPLHF
NA,NA,TRBV13,TRBJ1-4,TGTGCCAGCAGCTTAAGCGACAGCTATCCTGAAAAACTGTTTTTT,CASSLSDSYPEKLFF
once,NA,TRBV7-6,TRBJ2-5,TGTGCCAGCAGCATTTCGGGGAGCTCTGCGACCCAGTACTTC,CASSISGSSATQYF
NA,TRBD1,TRBV28,TRBJ2-5,TGTGCCAGCAGTTTACCCCGGAAAGGGGGCGGAGAGACCCAGTACTTC,CASSLPRKGGGETQYF
NA,TRBD1,TRBV28,TRBJ2-5,TGTGCCAGCAGCAAGCTGGGGGGCGGGACAGGGGAAGAGACCCAGTACTTC,CASSKLGGGTGEETQYF
few,TRBD2,TRBV6-1,TRBJ2-7,TGTGCCAGCGGGGGACTAGCGGACTCCTACGAGCAGTACTTC,CASGGLADSYEQYF
NA,NA,TRBV7-6,TRBJ2-3,TGTGCCAGCAGCCGATCGGGACCGCGCGATGCGCAGTATTTT,CASSRSGPRDAQYF
NA,NA,TRBV25-1,TRBJ2-1,TGTGCCAGCAGGGACAATGAGCAGTTCTTC,CASRDNEQFF
NA,NA,TRBV9,TRBJ2-2,TGTGCCAGCAGCGCATGGAACACCGGGGAGCTGTTTTTT,CASSAWNTGELFF
NA,NA,TRBV10-2,TRBJ2-7,TGCGCCAGCGGTGCTTTTCGAACCAACGACGCCCTCTACGAGCAGTACTTC,CASGAFRTNDALYEQYF
NA,TRBD1,TRBV29-1,TRBJ1-4,TGCAGCTCGTGGGAGGGGGCGGAGGAAAAACTGTTTTTT,CSSWEGAEEKLFF
NA,TRBD1,TRBV27,TRBJ1-6,TGTGCCAGCAGTTTCACACAGGGGAGAAATTCACCCCTCCACTTT,CASSFTQGRNSPLHF
NA,TRBD2,TRBV6-5,TRBJ2-7,TGTGCCAGCAGCGGTAGCGGGGCCGGCTACGAGCAGTACTTC,CASSGSGAGYEQYF
NA,NA,TRBV6-1,TRBJ2-5,TGTGCCAGCAGTGATCCGGTGGGGGGAGAAGAGACCCAGTACTTC,CASSDPVGGEETQYF